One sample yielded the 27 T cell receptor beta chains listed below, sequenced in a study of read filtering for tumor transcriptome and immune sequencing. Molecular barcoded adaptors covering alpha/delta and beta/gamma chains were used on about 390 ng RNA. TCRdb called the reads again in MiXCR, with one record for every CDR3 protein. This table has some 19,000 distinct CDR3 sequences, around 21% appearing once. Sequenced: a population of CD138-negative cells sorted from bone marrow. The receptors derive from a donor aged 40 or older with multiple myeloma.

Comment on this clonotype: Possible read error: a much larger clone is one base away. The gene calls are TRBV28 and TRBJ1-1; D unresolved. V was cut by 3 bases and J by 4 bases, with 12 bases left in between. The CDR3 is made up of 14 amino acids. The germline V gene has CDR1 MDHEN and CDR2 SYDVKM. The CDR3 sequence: CASSFHKMSTEAFF. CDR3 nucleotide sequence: TGTGCCAGCAGTTTCCACAAAATGAGCACTGAAGCTTTCTTT.

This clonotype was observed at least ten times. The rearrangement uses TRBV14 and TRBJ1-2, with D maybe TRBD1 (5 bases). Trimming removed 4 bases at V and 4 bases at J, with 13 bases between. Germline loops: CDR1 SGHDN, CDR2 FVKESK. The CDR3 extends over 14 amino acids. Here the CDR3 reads CASSPGEAAYGYTF. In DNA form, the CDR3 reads TGTGCCAGCAGCCCGGGGGAAGCAGCCTATGGCTACACCTTC.

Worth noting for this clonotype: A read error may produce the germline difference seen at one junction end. CDR3 sequence: CAGSQFRGQGYEQYF. CDR3 bases: TGTGCCGGCAGCCAATTCAGGGGGCAGGGGTACGAGCAGTACTTC. The chain joins TRBV28 to TRBJ2-7, with 8 bases identical to TRBD1. The CDR3 length is 15 residues. Germline CDR1 is MDHEN and CDR2 is SYDVKM.

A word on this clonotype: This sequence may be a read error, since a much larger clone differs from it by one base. CDR3 sequence: CATGAPSTDTQYF. The CDR3 DNA sequence: TGTGCCACCGGTGCCCCTAGCACAGATACGCAGTATTTT. The V gene is TRBV24-1, the J gene TRBJ2-3; D not resolved. CDR1 is KGHDR, CDR2 SFDVKD, per germline. V shed 9 bases and J shed 0 bases, with 9 bases lying between them. CDR3 length: 13 amino acids.

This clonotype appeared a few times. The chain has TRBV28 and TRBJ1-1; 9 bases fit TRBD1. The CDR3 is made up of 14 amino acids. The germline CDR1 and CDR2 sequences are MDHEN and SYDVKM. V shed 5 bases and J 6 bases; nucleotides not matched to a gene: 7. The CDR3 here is CASSAGQGLAEAFF. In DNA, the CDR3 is TGTGCCAGCAGTGCTGGACAGGGGTTGGCTGAAGCTTTCTTT.

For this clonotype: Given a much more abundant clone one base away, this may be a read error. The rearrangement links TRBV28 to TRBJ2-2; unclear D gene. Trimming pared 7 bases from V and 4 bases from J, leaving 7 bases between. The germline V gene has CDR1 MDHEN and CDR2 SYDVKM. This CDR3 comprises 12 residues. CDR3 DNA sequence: TGTGCCAGCACGCAGAGCACCGGGGAGCTGTTTTTT. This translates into CASTQSTGELFF. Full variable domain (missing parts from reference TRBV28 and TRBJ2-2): DVKVTQSSRYLVKRTGEKVFLECVQDMDHENMFWYRQDPGLGLRLIYFSYDVKMKEKGDIPEGYSVSREKKERFSLILESASTNQTSMYLCASTQSTGELFFGEGSRLTVL.

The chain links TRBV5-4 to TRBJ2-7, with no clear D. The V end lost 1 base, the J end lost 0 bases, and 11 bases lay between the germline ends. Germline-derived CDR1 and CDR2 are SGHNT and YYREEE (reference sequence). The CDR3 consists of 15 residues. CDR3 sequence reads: CASSLFALSSYEQYF. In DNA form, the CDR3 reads TGTGCCAGCAGCTTGTTTGCGCTTAGCTCCTACGAGCAGTACTTC.

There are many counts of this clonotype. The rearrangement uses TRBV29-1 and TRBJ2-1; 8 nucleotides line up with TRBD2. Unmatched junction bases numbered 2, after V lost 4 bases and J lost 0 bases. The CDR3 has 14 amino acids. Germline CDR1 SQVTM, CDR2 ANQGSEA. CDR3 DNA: TGCAGCGTTGTTGGGACTAGCTCCTACAATGAGCAGTTCTTC. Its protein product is CSVVGTSSYNEQFF.

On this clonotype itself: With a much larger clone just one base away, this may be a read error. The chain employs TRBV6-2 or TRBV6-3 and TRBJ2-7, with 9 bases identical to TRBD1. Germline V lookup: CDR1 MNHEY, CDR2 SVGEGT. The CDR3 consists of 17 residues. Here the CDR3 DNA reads TGTGCCGGCAGTTACTCGAGGGACAGGGAACGACCCTACGAGCAGTACTTC. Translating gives CAGSYSRDRERPYEQYF.

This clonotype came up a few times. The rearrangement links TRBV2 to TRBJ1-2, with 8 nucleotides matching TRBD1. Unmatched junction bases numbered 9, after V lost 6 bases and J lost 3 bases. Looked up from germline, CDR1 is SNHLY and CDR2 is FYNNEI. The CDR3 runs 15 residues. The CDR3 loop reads CASRTPGGADYGYTF. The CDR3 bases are TGTGCCAGCAGAACCCCAGGGGGCGCAGACTATGGCTACACCTTC. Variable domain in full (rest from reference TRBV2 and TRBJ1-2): EPEVTQTPSHQVTQMGQEVILRCVPISNHLYFYWYRQILGQKVEFLVSFYNNEISEKSEIFDDQFSVERPDGSNFTLKIRSTKLEDSAMYFCASRTPGGADYGYTFGSGTRLTVV.

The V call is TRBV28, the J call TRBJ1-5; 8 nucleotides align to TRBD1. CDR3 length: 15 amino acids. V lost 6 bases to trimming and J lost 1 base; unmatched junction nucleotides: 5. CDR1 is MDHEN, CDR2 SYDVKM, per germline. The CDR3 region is CASRPTGVSNQPQHF. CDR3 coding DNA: TGTGCCAGCAGGCCGACAGGGGTAAGCAATCAGCCCCAGCATTTT.

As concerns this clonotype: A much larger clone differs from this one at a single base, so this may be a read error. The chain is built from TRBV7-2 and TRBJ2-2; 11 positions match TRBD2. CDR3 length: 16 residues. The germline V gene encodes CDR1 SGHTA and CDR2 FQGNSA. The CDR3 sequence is CASGLTSGRNTGELFF. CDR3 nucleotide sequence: TGTGCCAGCGGCTTAACTAGCGGGAGGAACACCGGGGAGCTGTTTTTT.

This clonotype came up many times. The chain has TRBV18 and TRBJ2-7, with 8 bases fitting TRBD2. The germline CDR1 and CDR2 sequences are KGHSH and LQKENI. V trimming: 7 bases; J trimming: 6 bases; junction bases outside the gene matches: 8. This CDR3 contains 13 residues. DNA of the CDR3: TGTGCCAGCTTCGCCCGGGAGGGTCGCGAGCAGTACTTC. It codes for CASFAREGREQYF.

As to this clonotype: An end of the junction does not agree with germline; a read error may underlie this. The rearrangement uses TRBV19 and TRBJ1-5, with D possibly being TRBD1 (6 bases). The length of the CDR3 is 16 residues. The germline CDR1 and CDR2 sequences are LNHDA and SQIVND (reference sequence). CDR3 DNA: TGTGCCAGCCGATCTACGGGGGCAATGGGCAATCAGCCCCCGCATTTT. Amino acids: CASRSTGAMGNQPPHF.

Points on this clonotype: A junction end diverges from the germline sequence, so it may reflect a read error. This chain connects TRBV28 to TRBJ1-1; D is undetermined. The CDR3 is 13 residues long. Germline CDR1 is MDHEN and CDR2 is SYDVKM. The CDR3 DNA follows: TGTGCCGGCAGTTTCACGCTTAACACTGAAGCTTTCTTT. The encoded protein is CAGSFTLNTEAFF.

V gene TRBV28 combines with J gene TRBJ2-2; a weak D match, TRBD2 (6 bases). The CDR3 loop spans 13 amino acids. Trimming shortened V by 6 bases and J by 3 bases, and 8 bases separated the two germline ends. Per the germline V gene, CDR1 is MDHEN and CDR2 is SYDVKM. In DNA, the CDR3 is TGTGCCAGCAGCCTAGCGCACACCGGGGAGCTGTTTTTT. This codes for CASSLAHTGELFF.

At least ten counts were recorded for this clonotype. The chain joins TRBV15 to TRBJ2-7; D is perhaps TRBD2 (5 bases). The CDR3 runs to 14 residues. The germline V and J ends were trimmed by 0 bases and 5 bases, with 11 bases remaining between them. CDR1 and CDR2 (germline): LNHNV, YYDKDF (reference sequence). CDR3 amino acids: CATSRDRGSHEQYF. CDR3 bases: TGTGCCACCAGCAGAGATCGAGGGAGCCACGAGCAGTACTTC. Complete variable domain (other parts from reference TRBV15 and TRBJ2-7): DAMVIQNPRYQVTQFGKPVTLSCSQTLNHNVMYWYQQKSSQAPKLLFHYYDKDFNNEADTPDNFQSRRPNTSFCFLDIRSPGLGDTAMYLCATSRDRGSHEQYFGPGTRLTVT.

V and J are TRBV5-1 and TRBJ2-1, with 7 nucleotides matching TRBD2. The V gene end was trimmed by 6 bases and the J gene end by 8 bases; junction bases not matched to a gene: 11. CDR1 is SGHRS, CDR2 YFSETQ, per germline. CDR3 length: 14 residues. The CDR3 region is CASMELGRDYEQFF. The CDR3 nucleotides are TGCGCCAGCATGGAACTGGGGAGGGACTATGAGCAGTTCTTC.

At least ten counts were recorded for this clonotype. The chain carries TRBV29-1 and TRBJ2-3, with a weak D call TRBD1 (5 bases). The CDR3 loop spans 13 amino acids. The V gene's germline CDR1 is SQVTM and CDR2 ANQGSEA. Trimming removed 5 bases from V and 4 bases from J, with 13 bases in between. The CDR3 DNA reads TGCAGCGTTCCACAGGCCCCTCCAGATACGCAGTATTTT. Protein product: CSVPQAPPDTQYF.

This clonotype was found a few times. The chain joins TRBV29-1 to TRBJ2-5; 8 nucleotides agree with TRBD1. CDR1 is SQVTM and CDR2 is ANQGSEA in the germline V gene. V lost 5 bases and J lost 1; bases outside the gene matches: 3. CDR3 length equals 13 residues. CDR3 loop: CSVLGQGQETQYF. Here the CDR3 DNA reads TGCAGCGTTTTAGGACAGGGCCAAGAGACCCAGTACTTC. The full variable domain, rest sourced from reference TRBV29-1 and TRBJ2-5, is SAVISQKPSRDICQRGTSLTIQCQVDSQVTMMFWYRQQPGQSLTLIATANQGSEATYESGFVIDKFPISRPNLTFSTLTVSNMSPEDSSIYLCSVLGQGQETQYFGPGTRLLVL.

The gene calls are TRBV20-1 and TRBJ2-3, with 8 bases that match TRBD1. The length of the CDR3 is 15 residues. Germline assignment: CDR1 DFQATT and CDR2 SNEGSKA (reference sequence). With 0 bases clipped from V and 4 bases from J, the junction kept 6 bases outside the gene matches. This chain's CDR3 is CSARDVLRGPDTQYF. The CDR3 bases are TGCAGTGCTAGAGATGTCCTCAGGGGGCCAGATACGCAGTATTTT.

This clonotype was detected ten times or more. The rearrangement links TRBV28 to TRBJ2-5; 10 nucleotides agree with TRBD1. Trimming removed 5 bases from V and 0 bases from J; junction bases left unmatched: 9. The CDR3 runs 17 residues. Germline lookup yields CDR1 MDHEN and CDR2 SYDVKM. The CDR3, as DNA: TGTGCCAGCAGTCCGGACAGGGGGAATAAGCACCAAGAGACCCAGTACTTC. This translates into CASSPDRGNKHQETQYF.

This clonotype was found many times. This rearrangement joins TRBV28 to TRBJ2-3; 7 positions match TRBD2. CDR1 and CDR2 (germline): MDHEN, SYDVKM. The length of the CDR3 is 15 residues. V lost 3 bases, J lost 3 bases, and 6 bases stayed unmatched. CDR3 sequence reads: CASSFMAGATDTQYF. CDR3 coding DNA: TGTGCCAGCAGTTTTATGGCGGGAGCTACAGATACGCAGTATTTT.

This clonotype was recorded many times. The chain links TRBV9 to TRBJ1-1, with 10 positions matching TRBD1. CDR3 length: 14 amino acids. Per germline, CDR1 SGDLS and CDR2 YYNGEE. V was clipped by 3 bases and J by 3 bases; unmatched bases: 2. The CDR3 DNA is TGTGCCAGCAGCGGAGGGACAGGGGACACTGAAGCTTTCTTT. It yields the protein CASSGGTGDTEAFF.

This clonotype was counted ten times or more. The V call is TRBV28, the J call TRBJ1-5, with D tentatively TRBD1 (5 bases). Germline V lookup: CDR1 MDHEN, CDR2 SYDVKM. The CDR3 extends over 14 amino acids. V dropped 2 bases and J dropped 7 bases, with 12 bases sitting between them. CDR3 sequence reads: CASSLGRGWQPQHF. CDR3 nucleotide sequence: TGTGCCAGCAGTTTAGGGAGGGGTTGGCAGCCCCAGCATTTT.

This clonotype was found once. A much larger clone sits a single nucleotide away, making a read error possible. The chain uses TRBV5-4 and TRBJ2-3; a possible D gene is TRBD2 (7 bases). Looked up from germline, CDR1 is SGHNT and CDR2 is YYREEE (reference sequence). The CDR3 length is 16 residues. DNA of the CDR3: TGTGTCAGCAGCTTGGGTCGCGGGGGCCCCACAGATACGCAGTATTTT. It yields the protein CVSSLGRGGPTDTQYF.

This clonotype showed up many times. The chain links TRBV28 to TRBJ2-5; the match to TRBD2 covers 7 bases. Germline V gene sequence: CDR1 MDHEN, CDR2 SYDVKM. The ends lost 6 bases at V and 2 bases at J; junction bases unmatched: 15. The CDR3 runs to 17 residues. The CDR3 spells CASSSSWLAENQETQYF. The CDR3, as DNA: TGTGCCAGCAGCTCATCCTGGCTAGCGGAGAATCAAGAGACCCAGTACTTC.